Below, 28 T cell receptor beta chains from the same sample are listed, as sequenced in a study of regulatory T cells in long-lasting Graves disease. Investigators prepared the TCR beta libraries by applying iRepertoire HTBI primers and Arm-PCR of CDR3 regions. TCRdb used MiXCR to reprocess the multiplex PCR reads, holding one entry per CDR3 protein. The sample records 450,000 or so distinct CDR3 sequences, less than 25% being singletons. Sample time point: persistent/refractory GD, antithyroid drugs over 5 years with positive TRAb. From RNA extracted from PBMCs, the TCR library was made. The sequencing here drew on peripheral blood mononuclear cells (PBMCs), taken when the disease was refractory, from a patient treated with antithyroid drugs. These receptors were obtained from a female donor with Graves disease.

This clonotype was detected many times. This chain connects TRBV6-1 to TRBJ1-5; D is uncertain. Trimming left V 5 bases short and J 5 bases short, with 10 bases between. CDR3 size: 13 residues. Germline CDR1 MNHNS, CDR2 SASEGT. The CDR3 DNA reads TGTGCCAGCAGTCGGACCGTATATCAGCCCCAGCATTTT. Amino acids: CASSRTVYQPQHF.

The V gene is TRBV19, the J gene TRBJ2-5; 7 positions agree with TRBD1. The CDR3 is made up of 13 amino acids. Germline V gene data show CDR1 as LNHDA and CDR2 as SQIVND (reference sequence). V lost 5 bases to trimming and J lost 4 bases; unmatched junction nucleotides: 4. CDR3 coding DNA: TGTGCCAGTAGTCGACAGGGTTCAGAGACCCAGTACTTC. Translation: CASSRQGSETQYF.

Concerning this clonotype itself: This may stem from a read error, because a much larger clone lies one nucleotide away. This chain joins TRBV7-2 and TRBJ2-7; TRBD2 might be the D (5 bases). Germline V lookup: CDR1 SGHTA, CDR2 FQGNSA. This CDR3 spans 15 amino acids. The CDR3 spells CAGSLGAELPYEQYF. CDR3 nucleotides: TGTGCCGGCAGCTTAGGAGCGGAGCTACCCTACGAGCAGTACTTC.

This chain links TRBV25-1 with TRBJ2-6; 7 bases are a match to TRBD1. The trim removed 10 bases at V and 0 bases at J, leaving 18 bases unmatched. The V gene's germline CDR1 is MGHDK and CDR2 SYGVNS. The CDR3 runs to 19 residues. The CDR3 is CAKSPPGTAYSSGANVLTF. DNA for the CDR3: TGTGCCAAGTCCCCACCCGGGACAGCCTACAGCTCTGGGGCCAACGTCCTGACTTTC.

Only one count was recorded for this clonotype. Possible read error: a much larger clone is one base away. This chain joins TRBV20-1 and TRBJ1-5, with D possibly matching TRBD1 (5 bases). CDR1 is DFQATT, CDR2 SNEGSKA, per germline (reference sequence). V gave up 7 bases and J gave up 5 bases, with 12 bases separating them. The CDR3 is 12 amino acids. CDR3 nucleotides: TGCAGTGTGGGACGGGGGGATCAGCCCCAGCATTTT. It yields the protein CSVGRGDQPQHF.

The chain recombines TRBV11-1 with TRBJ2-3, with D maybe TRBD1 (6 bases). V shed 0 bases and J shed 6 bases, with 16 bases lying between them. The CDR3 is 16 amino acids. Germline V CDR1 and CDR2: SGHAT, FQDESV (reference sequence). CDR3 sequence reads: CASSLAPGQVPDTQYF. The CDR3 DNA reads as TGTGCCAGCAGCTTAGCTCCGGGACAAGTCCCCGATACGCAGTATTTT.

This clonotype was observed many times. The rearrangement uses TRBV2 and TRBJ1-1, with TRBD1 matching 7 bases. This CDR3 has 15 amino acids. Losses at the gene ends were 8 bases for V and 3 bases for J; bases not matched to a gene: 12. Looked up from germline, CDR1 is SNHLY and CDR2 is FYNNEI. This CDR3 is CASSDRVGLDTEAFF. CDR3 bases: TGTGCCAGCTCCGACAGGGTGGGTTTGGACACTGAAGCTTTCTTT.

This clonotype was recorded a few times. This rearrangement joins TRBV2 to TRBJ2-1; D is perhaps TRBD2 (5 bases). Germline loops: CDR1 SNHLY, CDR2 FYNNEI. CDR3 length equals 14 residues. The V and J ends lost 2 bases and 6 bases respectively, with 11 bases between them. CDR3 DNA sequence: TGTGCCAGCAGTGAAAACCCGACTACCAATGAGCAGTTCTTC. Its translation: CASSENPTTNEQFF.

This clonotype has a count of ten or more. CDR3 coding DNA: TGTGCCAGCAGCGACTATAAAGCCAAAAACATTCAGTACTTC. This encodes CASSDYKAKNIQYF. The chain employs TRBV12-3 or TRBV12-4 and TRBJ2-4; possible D gene TRBD2, 5 bases. The V end was cut by 6 bases, the J end by 0 bases, with 9 bases between. This CDR3 has 14 residues.

V and J are TRBV27 and TRBJ1-5, with no clear D. The V end was cut by 0 bases, the J end by 0 bases, with 6 bases between. The CDR3 runs to 15 residues. In germline, CDR1 is MNHEY, CDR2 SMNVEV (reference sequence). Here the CDR3 reads CASSLSRYSNQPQHF. CDR3 nucleotides: TGTGCCAGCAGTTTATCCAGATATAGCAATCAGCCCCAGCATTTT.

The J gene is TRBJ2-5, the V gene TRBV4-1; D is unresolved. The CDR3 totals 16 residues. Germline CDR1 MGHRA, CDR2 YSYEKL. V was pared by 3 bases and J by 2 bases, with 16 bases between. For the CDR3, the DNA is TGCGCCAGCAGCCATAGTTCGGAAGCGAAACAAGAGACCCAGTACTTC. Encoded protein: CASSHSSEAKQETQYF.

V and J are TRBV6-1 and TRBJ1-2; 8 nucleotides align to TRBD1. There are 16 residues in the CDR3. V dropped 5 bases and J dropped 8; count of bases not matched to a gene: 16. Germline assignment: CDR1 MNHNS and CDR2 SASEGT. The CDR3 protein is CASSTQGQGGGYGYTF. CDR3 DNA: TGTGCCAGCAGTACCCAAGGACAGGGTGGGGGATACGGCTACACCTTC.

The table lists this clonotype with a few counts. This chain joins TRBV15 and TRBJ1-1; no reliable D call. Germline loops: CDR1 LNHNV, CDR2 YYDKDF (reference sequence). Trimming took off 1 base at V and 1 base at J, with 7 bases between the two ends. This CDR3 comprises 14 residues. This chain's CDR3 is CATSRVAGNTEAFF. CDR3 coding DNA: TGTGCCACCAGCAGAGTCGCGGGGAACACTGAAGCTTTCTTT.

Turning to this clonotype: This could be a read error, since a much larger clone is one nucleotide away. V and J are TRBV20-1 and TRBJ1-1, with 8 positions matching TRBD1. Germline CDR1 is DFQATT and CDR2 is SNEGSKA (reference sequence). This CDR3 has 13 amino acids. Trimming cost V 3 bases and J 6 bases; bases outside gene matches: 6. As DNA, the CDR3 is TGCAGTGCTAGCCGGGGCAGGGGGCCTGAAGCTTTCTTT. It is translated as CSASRGRGPEAFF.

This chain connects TRBV25-1 to TRBJ2-4, with 9 bases lining up with TRBD1. Unmatched junction bases numbered 10, after V lost 4 bases and J lost 9 bases. Germline V gene lookup returns CDR1 MGHDK and CDR2 SYGVNS. The CDR3 covers 15 residues. The CDR3 loop reads CASSAPLDRGSIQYF. The CDR3 nucleotides read TGTGCCAGCAGTGCCCCTCTCGACAGGGGGAGCATTCAGTACTTC.

A single count supports this clonotype. Being one base from a much bigger clone, this may be a read error. The rearrangement joins TRBV13 to TRBJ1-1; D is possibly TRBD1 (6 bases). CDR3 length: 13 residues. Germline CDR1 PRHDT, CDR2 FYEKMQ (reference sequence). V was pared by 6 bases and J by 4 bases, with 12 bases between. CDR3 protein: CASRYREGTEAFF. The CDR3 region has the DNA TGTGCCAGCAGGTACAGGGAGGGCACTGAAGCTTTCTTT.

This clonotype came up many times. The chain links TRBV15 to TRBJ1-4; 10 bases line up with TRBD1. This CDR3 has 15 residues. Trimming cost V 2 bases and J 7 bases; bases outside gene matches: 4. Germline lookup yields CDR1 LNHNV and CDR2 YYDKDF (reference sequence). The CDR3 region is CATSRSWTGGEKLFF. In DNA, the CDR3 is TGTGCCACCAGCAGAAGTTGGACAGGGGGTGAAAAACTGTTTTTT.

This clonotype was found many times. The chain uses TRBV6-2 or TRBV6-3 and TRBJ2-5; a weak D match, TRBD1 (5 bases). The V and J ends lost 6 bases and 2 bases respectively, with 10 bases between them. CDR3 length: 13 residues. Germline values: CDR1 MNHEY, CDR2 SVGEGT. CDR3 sequence (DNA): TGTGCCAGCAGCGGACACTTACAAGAGACCCAGTACTTC. Its protein product is CASSGHLQETQYF.

The V and J genes are TRBV6-5 and TRBJ2-5; D possibly corresponds to TRBD1 (5 bases). The germline V gene encodes CDR1 MNHEY and CDR2 SVGAGI. The CDR3 has 16 amino acids. Trimming removed 0 bases at V and 4 bases at J, with 15 bases between. DNA of the CDR3: TGTGCCAGCAGTTACTCCCACCAGGGCGGCGTAGAGACCCAGTACTTC. Translating it yields CASSYSHQGGVETQYF.

This clonotype was counted between two and nine times. The rearrangement uses TRBV3-1 and TRBJ2-1, with D maybe TRBD2 (5 bases). Trimming took 0 bases from V and 8 from J, leaving 17 bases between them. Germline CDR1 and CDR2: LGHDT and YNNKEL (reference sequence). The CDR3 totals 16 residues. The chain's CDR3 is CASSQDGVGFPDEQFF. The CDR3 region has the DNA TGTGCCAGCAGCCAAGACGGGGTCGGGTTTCCGGATGAGCAGTTCTTC.

The J gene is TRBJ2-5, the V gene TRBV3-1; 7 positions match TRBD2. This CDR3 is 15 amino acids long. Germline V gene sequence: CDR1 LGHDT, CDR2 YNNKEL (reference sequence). With 7 bases clipped from V and 3 bases from J, the junction kept 11 bases outside the gene matches. The DNA for the CDR3 is TGTGCCAGCAAACCGCTGGGACTATCTGAAGAGACCCAGTACTTC. Translating it yields CASKPLGLSEETQYF.

This clonotype was seen many times. The chain is built from TRBV6-1 and TRBJ1-1; maybe TRBD1 (5 bases). The germline gives CDR1 MNHNS, CDR2 SASEGT. Trimming shortened V by 8 bases and J by 0 bases, and 13 bases separated the two germline ends. The CDR3 is 14 amino acids. CDR3 region: CASWDRRLNTEAFF. In DNA form, the CDR3 reads TGTGCCAGCTGGGACCGAAGATTGAACACTGAAGCTTTCTTT.

In this sample, this clonotype turned up many times. The rearrangement joins TRBV7-2 to TRBJ2-7; D might be TRBD2 (5 bases). Trimming removed 1 base at V and 3 bases at J, with 10 bases between. This CDR3 spans 14 amino acids. Germline V gene lookup returns CDR1 SGHTA and CDR2 FQGNSA. In DNA form, the CDR3 reads TGTGCCAGCAGCTTAGGGCTAGAGGGCTACGAGCAGTACTTC. Its protein product is CASSLGLEGYEQYF.

The chain uses TRBV25-1 and TRBJ2-2, with a weak D call TRBD1 (6 bases). Deletions cut 6 bases from V and 3 bases from J, with 20 bases between. Looked up from germline, CDR1 is MGHDK and CDR2 is SYGVNS. The CDR3 is made up of 17 amino acids. The CDR3 region is CASRRLRRYRDTGELFF. The CDR3 DNA reads TGTGCCAGCAGGAGGTTGAGGAGGTACAGGGACACCGGGGAGCTGTTTTTT.

This chain links TRBV19 with TRBJ2-1, with 8 bases that match TRBD1. V dropped 7 bases and J dropped 9; count of bases not matched to a gene: 11. From germline, CDR1 is LNHDA and CDR2 SQIVND (reference sequence). There are 14 residues in the CDR3. The CDR3, as DNA: TGTGCCAGTAATCTCAAGGCAGGGGGCGGTGAGCAGTTCTTC. It specifies CASNLKAGGGEQFF.

This clonotype was found many times. This chain joins TRBV24-1 and TRBJ1-2; D is ambiguous. The V gene's germline CDR1 is KGHDR and CDR2 SFDVKD. V lost 5 bases, J lost 4 bases, and 10 bases lay in between. The CDR3 is 13 residues long. CDR3 sequence reads: CATSGQSFYGYTF. CDR3 DNA: TGTGCCACCAGTGGGCAAAGCTTCTATGGCTACACCTTC.

This clonotype was observed many times. The chain links TRBV28 to TRBJ1-4; 8 nucleotides match TRBD1. CDR3 length: 16 residues. The J segment lost 5 bases and the V segment lost 1 base, leaving 6 bases of the junction unmatched. From germline, CDR1 is MDHEN and CDR2 SYDVKM. DNA of the CDR3: TGTGCCAGCAGTTTATTGGGACAGGCTCGGAATGAAAAACTGTTTTTT. This translates into CASSLLGQARNEKLFF.

In this sample, this clonotype turned up a few times. The rearrangement joins TRBV19 to TRBJ1-5, with 7 bases matching TRBD1. Germline CDR1 is LNHDA and CDR2 is SQIVND (reference sequence). The CDR3 loop spans 13 amino acids. The J segment lost 6 bases and the V segment lost 5 bases, leaving 4 bases of the junction unmatched. The CDR3 sequence: CASSWQGVQPQHF. The CDR3 nucleotides are TGTGCCAGTAGTTGGCAGGGGGTTCAGCCCCAGCATTTT. The full variable domain, rest sourced from reference TRBV19 and TRBJ1-5, is DGGITQSPKYLFRKEGQNVTLSCEQNLNHDAMYWYRQDPGQGLRLIYYSQIVNDFQKGDIAEGYSVSREKKESFPLTVTSAQKNPTAFYLCASSWQGVQPQHFGDGTRLSIL.